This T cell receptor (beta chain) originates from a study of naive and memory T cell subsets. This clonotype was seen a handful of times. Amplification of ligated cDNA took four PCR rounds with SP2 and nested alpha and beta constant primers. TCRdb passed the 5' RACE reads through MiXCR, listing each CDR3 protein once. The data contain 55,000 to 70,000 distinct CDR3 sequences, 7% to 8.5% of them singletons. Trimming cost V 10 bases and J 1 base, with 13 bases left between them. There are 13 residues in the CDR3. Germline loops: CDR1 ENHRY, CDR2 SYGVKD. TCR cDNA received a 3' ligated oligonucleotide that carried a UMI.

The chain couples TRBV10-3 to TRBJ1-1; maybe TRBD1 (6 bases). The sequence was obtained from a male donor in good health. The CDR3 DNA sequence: TGTGCCACCCGGGGGGGACAGAACACTGAAGCTTTCTTT. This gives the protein CATRGGQNTEAFF.